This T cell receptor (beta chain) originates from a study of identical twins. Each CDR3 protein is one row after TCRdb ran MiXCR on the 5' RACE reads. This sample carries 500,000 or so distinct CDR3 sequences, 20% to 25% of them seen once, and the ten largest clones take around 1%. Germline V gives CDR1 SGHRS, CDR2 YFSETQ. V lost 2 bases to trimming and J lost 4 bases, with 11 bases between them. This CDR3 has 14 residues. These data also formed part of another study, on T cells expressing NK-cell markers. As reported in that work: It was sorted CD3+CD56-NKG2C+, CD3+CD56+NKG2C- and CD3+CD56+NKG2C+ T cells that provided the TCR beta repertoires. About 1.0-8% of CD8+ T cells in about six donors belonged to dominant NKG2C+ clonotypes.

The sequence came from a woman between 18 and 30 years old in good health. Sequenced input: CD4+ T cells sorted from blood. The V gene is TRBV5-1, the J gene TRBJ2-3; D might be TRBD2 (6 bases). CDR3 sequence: CASSLGGNADTQYF. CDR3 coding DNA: TGCGCCAGCAGCTTAGGCGGGAACGCAGATACGCAGTATTTT.